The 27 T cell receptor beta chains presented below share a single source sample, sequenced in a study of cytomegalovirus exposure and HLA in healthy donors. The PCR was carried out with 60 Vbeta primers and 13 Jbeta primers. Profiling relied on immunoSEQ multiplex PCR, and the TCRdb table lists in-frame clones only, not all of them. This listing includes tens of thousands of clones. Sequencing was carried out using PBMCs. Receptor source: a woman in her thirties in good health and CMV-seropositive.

Written as DNA, the CDR3 is TGCGCCAGCAGCTTGGAACTAGCGGGGGGCCCAGATACGCAGTATTTT. Translated, it gives CASSLELAGGPDTQYF. J is TRBJ2-3 and V is TRBV5-1; 12 bases are a match to TRBD2. Germline CDR1 and CDR2: SGHRS and YFSETQ. The length of the CDR3 is 16 residues. The trim removed 0 bases at V and 4 bases at J, leaving 3 bases unmatched.

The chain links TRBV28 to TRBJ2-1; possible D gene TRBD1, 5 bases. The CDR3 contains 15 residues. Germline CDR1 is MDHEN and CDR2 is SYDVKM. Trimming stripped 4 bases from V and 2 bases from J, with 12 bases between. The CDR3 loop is CASSSLQDTYNEQFF. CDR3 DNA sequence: TGTGCCAGCAGTTCGCTCCAGGACACCTACAATGAGCAGTTCTTC.

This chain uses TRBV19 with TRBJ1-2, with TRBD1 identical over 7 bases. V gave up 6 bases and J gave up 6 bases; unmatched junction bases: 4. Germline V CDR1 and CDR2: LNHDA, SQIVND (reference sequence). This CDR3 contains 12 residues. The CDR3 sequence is CASRIQGNGYTF. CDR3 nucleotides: TGTGCCAGTAGGATACAGGGGAATGGCTACACCTTC.

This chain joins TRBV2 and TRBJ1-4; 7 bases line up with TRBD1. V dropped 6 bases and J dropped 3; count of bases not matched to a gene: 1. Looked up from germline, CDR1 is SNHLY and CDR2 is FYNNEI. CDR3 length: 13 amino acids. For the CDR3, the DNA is TGTGCCAGCAGAGGGGGCCCTAATGAAAAACTGTTTTTT. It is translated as CASRGGPNEKLFF.

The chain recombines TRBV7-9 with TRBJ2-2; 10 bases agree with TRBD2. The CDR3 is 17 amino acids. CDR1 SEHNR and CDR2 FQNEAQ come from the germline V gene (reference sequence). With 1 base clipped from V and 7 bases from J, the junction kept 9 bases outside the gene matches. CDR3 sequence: CASSLGSSGRPGGELFF. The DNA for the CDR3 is TGTGCCAGCAGCTTAGGGAGTAGCGGGAGGCCCGGCGGGGAGCTGTTTTTT.

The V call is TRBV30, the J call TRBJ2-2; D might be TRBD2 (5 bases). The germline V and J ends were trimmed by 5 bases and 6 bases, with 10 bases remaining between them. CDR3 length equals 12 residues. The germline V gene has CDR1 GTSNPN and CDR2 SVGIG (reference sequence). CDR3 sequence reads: CAWRRLAGELFF. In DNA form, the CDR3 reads TGTGCCTGGCGGAGGTTGGCCGGGGAGCTGTTTTTT.

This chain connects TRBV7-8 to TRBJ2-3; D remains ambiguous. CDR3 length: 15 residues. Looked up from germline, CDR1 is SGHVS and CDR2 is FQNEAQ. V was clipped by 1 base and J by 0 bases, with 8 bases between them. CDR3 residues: CASSLGGASTDTQYF. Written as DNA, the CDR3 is TGTGCCAGCAGCTTAGGCGGAGCTAGCACAGATACGCAGTATTTT.

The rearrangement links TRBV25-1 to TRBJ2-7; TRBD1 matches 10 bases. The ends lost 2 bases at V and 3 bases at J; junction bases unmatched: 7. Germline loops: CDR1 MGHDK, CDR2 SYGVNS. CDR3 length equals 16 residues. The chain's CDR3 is CASSEREGQGVYEQYF. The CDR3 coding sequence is TGTGCCAGCAGTGAACGGGAAGGACAGGGGGTCTACGAGCAGTACTTC.

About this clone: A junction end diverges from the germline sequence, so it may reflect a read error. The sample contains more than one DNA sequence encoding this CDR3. CDR3 residues: CASRDRENSPLHF. The CDR3 DNA reads TGTGCCAGCCGGGACAGGGAAAATTCACCCCTACACTTT. The chain carries TRBV6-1 and TRBJ1-6, with 9 bases that match TRBD1. Per germline, CDR1 MNHNS and CDR2 SASEGT. This CDR3 is built from 13 residues.

CDR3 nucleotides: TGTGCCAGCAGCCAAGCGTTCTCCGGTAGCGGGAGAGAATATGGGGGCTCCTACAATGAGCAGTTCTTC. Translating gives CASSQAFSGSGREYGGSYNEQFF. The chain carries TRBV4-2 and TRBJ2-1; 9 nucleotides agree with TRBD2. This CDR3 has 23 residues. Losses at the gene ends were 1 base for V and 0 bases for J; bases not matched to a gene: 22. Germline V gives CDR1 LGHNA, CDR2 YNFKEQ.

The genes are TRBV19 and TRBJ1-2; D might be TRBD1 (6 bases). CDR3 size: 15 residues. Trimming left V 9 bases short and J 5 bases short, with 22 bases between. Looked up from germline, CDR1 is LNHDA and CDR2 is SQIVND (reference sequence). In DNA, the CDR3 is TGTGCCAGCCGCCCCCTGCAGGGGTCTGCGTATGGCTACACCTTC. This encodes CASRPLQGSAYGYTF.

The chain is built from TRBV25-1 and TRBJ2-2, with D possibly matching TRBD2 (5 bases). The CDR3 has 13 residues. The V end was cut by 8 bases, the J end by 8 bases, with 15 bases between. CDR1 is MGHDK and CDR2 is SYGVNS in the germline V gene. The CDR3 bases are TGTGCCAGCCGCAGTGGAGCGGAGGGGGAGCTGTTTTTT. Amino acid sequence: CASRSGAEGELFF.

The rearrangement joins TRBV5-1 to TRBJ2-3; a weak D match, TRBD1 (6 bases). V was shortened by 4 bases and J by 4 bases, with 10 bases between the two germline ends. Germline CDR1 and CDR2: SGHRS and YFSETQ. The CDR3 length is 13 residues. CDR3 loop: CASSIGQPDTQYF. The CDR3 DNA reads TGCGCCAGCAGCATCGGACAGCCAGATACGCAGTATTTT.

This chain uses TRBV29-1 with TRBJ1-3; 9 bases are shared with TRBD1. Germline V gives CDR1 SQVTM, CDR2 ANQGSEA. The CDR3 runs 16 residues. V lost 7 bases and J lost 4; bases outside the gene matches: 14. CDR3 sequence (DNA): TGCAGCGCCCTCCTACTACAGGGGGCGGTGGGAAACACCATATATTTT. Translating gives CSALLLQGAVGNTIYF. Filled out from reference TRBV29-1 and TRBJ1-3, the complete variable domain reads SAVISQKPSRDICQRGTSLTIQCQVDSQVTMMFWYRQQPGQSLTLIATANQGSEATYESGFVIDKFPISRPNLTFSTLTVSNMSPEDSSIYLCSALLLQGAVGNTIYFGEGSWLTVV.

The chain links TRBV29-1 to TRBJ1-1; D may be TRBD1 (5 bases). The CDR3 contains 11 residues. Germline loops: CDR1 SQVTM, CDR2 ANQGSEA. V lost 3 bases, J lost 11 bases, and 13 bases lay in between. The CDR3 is CSVDLGRGAFF. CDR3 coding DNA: TGCAGCGTTGACCTGGGGCGTGGGGCTTTCTTT. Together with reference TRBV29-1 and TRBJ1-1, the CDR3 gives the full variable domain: SAVISQKPSRDICQRGTSLTIQCQVDSQVTMMFWYRQQPGQSLTLIATANQGSEATYESGFVIDKFPISRPNLTFSTLTVSNMSPEDSSIYLCSVDLGRGAFFGQGTRLTVV.

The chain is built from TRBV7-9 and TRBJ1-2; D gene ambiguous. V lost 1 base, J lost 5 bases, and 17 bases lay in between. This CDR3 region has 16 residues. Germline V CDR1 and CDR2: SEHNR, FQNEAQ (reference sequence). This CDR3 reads CASSLEEGNLLYGYTF. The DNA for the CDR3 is TGTGCCAGCAGCTTAGAGGAGGGCAACCTGCTTTATGGCTACACCTTC.

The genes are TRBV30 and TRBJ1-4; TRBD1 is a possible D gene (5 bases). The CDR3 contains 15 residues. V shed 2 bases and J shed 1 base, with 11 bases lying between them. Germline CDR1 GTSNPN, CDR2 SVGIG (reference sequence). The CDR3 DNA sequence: TGTGCCTGGAGTCCACTCGGGGGAACTAATGAAAAACTGTTTTTT. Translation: CAWSPLGGTNEKLFF.

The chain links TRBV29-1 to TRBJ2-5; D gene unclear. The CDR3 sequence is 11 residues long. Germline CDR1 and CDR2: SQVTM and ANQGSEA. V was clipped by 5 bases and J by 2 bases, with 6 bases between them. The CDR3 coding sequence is TGCAGCGTTTTTACACAAGAGACCCAGTACTTC. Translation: CSVFTQETQYF.

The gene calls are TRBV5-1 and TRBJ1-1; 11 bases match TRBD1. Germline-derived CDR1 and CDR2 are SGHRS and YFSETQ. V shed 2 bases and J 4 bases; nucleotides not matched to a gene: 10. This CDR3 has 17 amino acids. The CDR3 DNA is TGCGCCAGCAGCTTAAATCCGAAGGGACAGGGGGTCACTGAAGCTTTCTTT. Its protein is CASSLNPKGQGVTEAFF. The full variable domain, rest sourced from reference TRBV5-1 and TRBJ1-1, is KAGVTQTPRYLIKTRGQQVTLSCSPISGHRSVSWYQQTPGQGLQFLFEYFSETQRNKGNFPGRFSGRQFSNSRSEMNVSTLELGDSALYLCASSLNPKGQGVTEAFFGQGTRLTVV.

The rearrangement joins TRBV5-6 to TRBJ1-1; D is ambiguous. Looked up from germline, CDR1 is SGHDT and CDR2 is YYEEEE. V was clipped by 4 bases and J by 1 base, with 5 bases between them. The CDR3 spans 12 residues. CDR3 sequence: CASSAGNTEAFF. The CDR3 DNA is TGTGCCAGCAGCGCCGGGAACACTGAAGCTTTCTTT.

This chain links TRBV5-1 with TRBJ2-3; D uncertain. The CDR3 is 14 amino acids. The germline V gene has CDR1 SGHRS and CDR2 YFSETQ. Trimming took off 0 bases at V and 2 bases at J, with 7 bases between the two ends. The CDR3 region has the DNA TGCGCCAGCAGCTTGGGAGCGAACACAGATACGCAGTATTTT. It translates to CASSLGANTDTQYF.

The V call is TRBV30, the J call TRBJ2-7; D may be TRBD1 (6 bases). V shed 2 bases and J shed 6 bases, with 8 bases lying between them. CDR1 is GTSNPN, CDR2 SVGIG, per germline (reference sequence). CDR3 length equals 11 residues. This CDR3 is CAWSQDSEQYF. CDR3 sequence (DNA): TGTGCCTGGAGTCAGGACAGCGAGCAGTACTTC.

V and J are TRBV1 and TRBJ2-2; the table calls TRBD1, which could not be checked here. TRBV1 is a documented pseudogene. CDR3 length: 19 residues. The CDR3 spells CTSSQESSQGSRDTGELFF. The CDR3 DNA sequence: TGCACCAGCAGCCAAGAAAGTTCCCAGGGGAGTCGGGACACCGGGGAGCTGTTTTTT.

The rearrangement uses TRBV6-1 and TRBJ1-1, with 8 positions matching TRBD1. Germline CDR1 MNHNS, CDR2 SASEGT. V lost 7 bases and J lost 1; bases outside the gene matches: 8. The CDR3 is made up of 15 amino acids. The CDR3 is CASNRLGQGNTEAFF. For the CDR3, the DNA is TGTGCCAGCAACAGGCTCGGACAGGGGAACACTGAAGCTTTCTTT.

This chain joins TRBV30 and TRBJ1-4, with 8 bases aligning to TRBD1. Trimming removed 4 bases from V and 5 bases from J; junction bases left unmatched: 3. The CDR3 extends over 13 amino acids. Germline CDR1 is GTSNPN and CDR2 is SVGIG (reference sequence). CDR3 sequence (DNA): TGTGCCTGGAATAACAGGGGGAATGAAAAACTGTTTTTT. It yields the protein CAWNNRGNEKLFF.

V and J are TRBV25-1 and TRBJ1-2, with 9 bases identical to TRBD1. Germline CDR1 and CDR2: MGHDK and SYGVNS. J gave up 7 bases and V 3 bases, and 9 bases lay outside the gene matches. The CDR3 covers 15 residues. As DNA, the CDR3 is TGTGCCAGCAGTGAGGACAGGGGAAGCGTTGGTGGCTACACCTTC. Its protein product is CASSEDRGSVGGYTF.

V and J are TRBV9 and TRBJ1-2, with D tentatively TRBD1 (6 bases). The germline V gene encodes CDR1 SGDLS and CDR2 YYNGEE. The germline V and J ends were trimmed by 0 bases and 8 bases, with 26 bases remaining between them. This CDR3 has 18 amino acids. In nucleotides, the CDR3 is TGTGCCAGCAGCGTAGGCCTCGGGCAGGGGCTATTTAACTGGGGCTACACCTTC. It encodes CASSVGLGQGLFNWGYTF.